This T cell receptor (beta chain) was found in a study of T cell responses to AZD1222 COVID-19 vaccine (dated by TCRdb to the early 2020s). Background on the whole study: TCR sequencing was performed for fewer than 250 trial participants, of whom 207 were given two doses of AZD1222 and some 26 were given two doses of MenACWY control vaccine. Trial participants were enrolled by age into 18-55, 56-69 and 70-plus year subgroups, with about 150, 28 and 57 TCR-sequenced participants respectively. Overall study results and their limits: Spike-specific TCR breadth and depth rose significantly after two AZD1222 doses compared with day 0 and with MenACWY recipients. Because no day 14 peak-response samples were available, the repertoires could be characterized only after the peak T cell response. Nearly half of unique spike-specific TCRs reportedly recognized epitopes outside regions mutated in the B.1.351 and B.1.1.7 variants. The whole spike protein was spanned by vaccine-associated CD4 TCRs, and dominant responses were seen in regions 160-218 and 743-854. The 56-69-year group was small, and its depth increase did not reach significance, likely because of low power. Conclusions about previously exposed vaccinees are limited, since just six or seven AZD1222 recipients were seropositive for SARS-CoV-2 at baseline. Most participants were white British and females outnumbered males, and the authors suggested that clonal diversity may have been underestimated.

On this clone: Which antigen it targets is not known. Qualities for individual bases were not recorded, and no much larger clone is one base off.

The time point label, read with the paper, signifies: about 28 days (+/-7) after the second vaccine dose. AZD1222 recipients given second doses at about 4 weeks or at about 12 weeks were pooled, since spike-specific TCR depth and breadth were not found to differ between the two schedules. Samples from vaccinated people were obtained from the UK trials COV001 and COV002, which included a single-blind randomized controlled phase 2/3 trial of AZD1222 (ChAdOx1 nCoV-19) in healthy adults. Trial participant PBMC samples were collected at day 0 and day 28 after the second dose for TCRbeta chain sequencing. V is clipped by 6 bases and J by 1 base, and the sequence between their germline boundaries is 6 bases long. Measured from the cysteine to the phenylalanine, the CDR3 is 12 residues long. CDR3 DNA only is kept here, 36 bases in frame from base 1. The CDR3 regions of human TCRbeta chains were analyzed by immunosequencing. The original pipeline was this. Repertoire TCRs were matched against a reference library of SARS-CoV-2-specific TCRs generated with the MIRA antigen-specificity platform. Breadth was defined as the fraction of unique TCRs that were SARS-CoV-2-associated, and depth was defined as the fraction of total T cells that were SARS-CoV-2-associated. Each spike-specific TCR was assigned to its reactive spike region and to a CD4 or CD8 class using the MIRA data. Log10-transformed breadth and depth values were compared by one-way ANOVA with Sidak's multiple comparisons tests. Held by TCRdb, this immuneACCESS table contains in-frame sequences only and omits some clones. Under half of the omission traces to an unresolved V gene where checked; the cause of the rest is unknown. V and J calls and clone size come straight from that table; D and trimming were deduced from the DNA. Counted in this sample were roughly 85,000 clones; 90% of them appeared once. The ten largest clones add up to 3.3% of the sample.

This specimen was peripheral blood, taken 28 days after the second AZD1222 dose. The rearranged chain carries TRBV12-3 or TRBV12-4 and TRBJ1-2; the D gene cannot be named for sure. The origin of this receptor is an adult who received the AZD1222 COVID-19 vaccine. The CDR3 loop reads CASSFNNYGYTF. The DNA sequence is as follows: TGTGCCAGCAGCTTCAATAACTATGGCTACACCTTC.